The next 10 T cell receptor beta chains were all read from a single sample in a study of blood T cell repertoires in COVID-19. Using immunoSEQ multiplex PCR, the repertoire was profiled, and TCRdb retains in-frame clones only, with some absent. The data contain around 130,000 clones, about 86% of them singletons. Sample: PBMCs or T cells enriched from blood (not recorded which). These receptors all come from a man in his forties or fifties with acute COVID-19.

The chain employs TRBV2 and TRBJ2-1, with 12 bases identical to TRBD2. Per the germline V gene, CDR1 is SNHLY and CDR2 is FYNNEI. This CDR3 is 15 amino acids long. The junction had 10 bases not matched to a gene; V was cut back by 8 bases and J by 8 bases. This CDR3 reads CASRTGLAGSDEQFF. In DNA form, the CDR3 reads TGTGCCAGCCGCACCGGACTAGCGGGAAGCGATGAGCAGTTCTTC.

The J gene is TRBJ1-1, the V gene TRBV2; D unresolved. The ends were cut back, 2 bases at V and 2 bases at J, with 9 bases in the middle. This CDR3 has 14 amino acids. Germline loops: CDR1 SNHLY, CDR2 FYNNEI. The CDR3 DNA sequence: TGTGCCAGCAGTGAAAGAGGCGAAAACACTGAAGCTTTCTTT. This sequence encodes CASSERGENTEAFF. Full variable domain (outside the CDR3, taken from reference TRBV2 and TRBJ1-1): EPEVTQTPSHQVTQMGQEVILRCVPISNHLYFYWYRQILGQKVEFLVSFYNNEISEKSEIFDDQFSVERPDGSNFTLKIRSTKLEDSAMYFCASSERGENTEAFFGQGTRLTVV.

The chain uses TRBV2 and TRBJ1-2, with 10 bases aligning to TRBD1. Germline values: CDR1 SNHLY, CDR2 FYNNEI. The CDR3 sequence is 14 residues long. The trim removed 0 bases at V and 8 bases at J, leaving 3 bases unmatched. The CDR3 bases are TGTGCCAGCAGTGAAGCGACAGGGGGCTGGGGCTACACCTTC. As protein: CASSEATGGWGYTF.

The chain couples TRBV14 to TRBJ1-1, with no clear D. CDR1 and CDR2 from the germline V gene are SGHDN and FVKESK. The CDR3 length is 15 residues. Trimming took 0 bases from V and 0 from J, leaving 8 bases between them. The CDR3 sequence is CASSQDHRLNTEAFF. The CDR3 bases are TGTGCCAGCAGCCAAGACCACAGACTGAACACTGAAGCTTTCTTT.

This rearrangement joins TRBV11-2 to TRBJ2-7, with D possibly TRBD1 on 6 matching bases. With 4 bases removed from V and 1 base from J, the gap between germline ends came to 14 bases. The germline V gene encodes CDR1 SGHAT and CDR2 FQNNGV. This CDR3 comprises 15 residues. The CDR3 region is CASSSGQYASYEQYF. CDR3 nucleotides: TGTGCCAGCAGCTCCGGACAGTACGCTTCCTACGAGCAGTACTTC.

This chain uses TRBV27 with TRBJ1-2; 7 bases fit TRBD1. From germline, CDR1 is MNHEY and CDR2 SMNVEV (reference sequence). This CDR3 region has 13 residues. V shed 4 bases and J 8 bases; nucleotides not matched to a gene: 7. CDR3 protein: CASSYGGQTGYTF. The CDR3 region has the DNA TGTGCCAGCAGTTATGGGGGACAGACCGGCTACACCTTC.

The chain has TRBV25-1 and TRBJ2-7, with D tentatively TRBD1 (5 bases). This CDR3 region has 15 residues. From germline, CDR1 is MGHDK and CDR2 SYGVNS. The V and J ends lost 4 bases and 4 bases respectively, with 17 bases between them. This CDR3 is CASSATDSELYEQYF. The DNA of the CDR3 is TGTGCCAGCAGTGCTACTGACAGCGAACTGTACGAGCAGTACTTC.

V gene TRBV7-9 combines with J gene TRBJ2-7; 8 bases line up with TRBD1. Germline V gene sequence: CDR1 SEHNR, CDR2 FQNEAQ (reference sequence). The length of the CDR3 is 12 residues. The J segment lost 4 bases and the V segment lost 5 bases, leaving 1 base of the junction unmatched. The CDR3 protein is CASSRTGYEQYF. The CDR3 DNA follows: TGTGCCAGCAGCAGGACAGGGTACGAGCAGTACTTC. Filled out from reference TRBV7-9 and TRBJ2-7, the complete variable domain reads DTGVSQNPRHKITKRGQNVTFRCDPISEHNRLYWYRQTLGQGPEFLTYFQNEAQLEKSRLLSDRFSAERPKGSFSTLEIQRTEQGDSAMYLCASSRTGYEQYFGPGTRLTVT.

The chain couples TRBV3-1 (or the pseudogene TRBV3-2) to TRBJ2-5; 10 bases map to TRBD1. The CDR3 is 14 amino acids. V shed 1 base and J 9 bases; nucleotides not matched to a gene: 5. Germline CDR1 is LGHDT and CDR2 is YNNKEL (reference sequence). CDR3 in amino acids: CASSQAGTGEAQYF. CDR3 in DNA: TGTGCCAGCAGCCAAGCTGGGACAGGGGAGGCCCAGTACTTC.

The chain is built from TRBV15 and TRBJ2-7; possible D gene TRBD2, 5 bases. The germline V and J ends were trimmed by 5 bases and 0 bases, with 11 bases remaining between them. CDR3 length: 14 amino acids. The germline V gene encodes CDR1 LNHNV and CDR2 YYDKDF (reference sequence). The CDR3 protein is CATSPRRDSYEQYF. CDR3 DNA: TGTGCCACCAGCCCGCGACGGGACTCCTACGAGCAGTACTTC. The full variable domain, with the rest looked up from reference TRBV15 and TRBJ2-7, is DAMVIQNPRYQVTQFGKPVTLSCSQTLNHNVMYWYQQKSSQAPKLLFHYYDKDFNNEADTPDNFQSRRPNTSFCFLDIRSPGLGDTAMYLCATSPRRDSYEQYFGPGTRLTVT.